One and the same sample provided the 10 T cell receptor beta chains below, sequenced in a study of vaccination and CD4 T cells after COVID-19. These receptors have no identified antigens. Oncomine TCR Beta short-read sequencing was applied to DNA from cultured CD4+ T cells. TCRdb reprocessed the PCR reads via MiXCR and lists one record per CDR3 protein. The sample lists about 13,000 distinct CDR3 sequences, under 45% occurring once. As to treatment: approximately nine-day PBMC culture with coronavirus spike peptide pools or control peptides (ViraFEST assay). The sequenced sample was CD4+ T cells from blood, cultured in vitro. These TCRs come from a human donor who had recovered from COVID-19.

J is TRBJ1-5 and V is TRBV28; TRBD1 might be the D (6 bases). Germline values: CDR1 MDHEN, CDR2 SYDVKM. V was cut by 6 bases and J by 5 bases, with 17 bases left in between. The CDR3 loop spans 15 amino acids. The CDR3: CASRTQGPHHQPQHF. The CDR3 region has the DNA TGTGCCAGCAGGACACAGGGCCCCCACCATCAGCCCCAGCATTTT.

J is TRBJ2-5 and V is TRBV7-9; D is undetermined. Trimming removed 2 bases at V and 2 bases at J, with 12 bases between. Germline CDR1 reads SEHNR; CDR2 reads FQNEAQ (reference sequence). The CDR3 contains 15 residues. This chain's CDR3 is CASSLPLSAQETQYF. The CDR3 region has the DNA TGTGCCAGCAGCTTACCCCTGAGCGCACAAGAGACCCAGTACTTC. The full variable domain, in which reference TRBV7-9 and TRBJ2-5 provide the parts outside the CDR3, is DTGVSQNPRHKITKRGQNVTFRCDPISEHNRLYWYRQTLGQGPEFLTYFQNEAQLEKSRLLSDRFSAERPKGSFSTLEIQRTEQGDSAMYLCASSLPLSAQETQYFGPGTRLLVL.

This rearrangement joins TRBV6-5 to TRBJ2-3, with D perhaps TRBD2 (5 bases). The CDR3 has 14 residues. The V gene's germline CDR1 is MNHEY and CDR2 SVGAGI. With 4 bases removed from V and 1 base from J, the gap between germline ends came to 9 bases. The CDR3 is CASSWRLGTDTQYF. The CDR3 DNA is TGTGCCAGCAGTTGGAGGTTAGGCACAGATACGCAGTATTTT.

A single count supports this clonotype. CDR3 region: CSAERRLKAGAGVVETQYF. CDR3 sequence (DNA): TGCAGTGCCGAGAGACGACTAAAAGCGGGAGCGGGGGTGGTGGAGACCCAGTACTTC. The rearrangement uses TRBV20-1 and TRBJ2-5; 8 nucleotides align to TRBD2. In germline, CDR1 is DFQATT, CDR2 SNEGSKA (reference sequence). This CDR3 is built from 19 residues. The J segment lost 5 bases and the V segment lost 6 bases, leaving 26 bases of the junction unmatched.

This chain uses TRBV7-2 with TRBJ1-4; possible D gene TRBD1, 5 bases. Germline values: CDR1 SGHTA, CDR2 FQGNSA. V lost 5 bases, J lost 7 bases, and 17 bases lay in between. There are 15 residues in the CDR3. The CDR3 bases are TGTGCCAGCAGCGCCACCGGGACGATCCGTGAAAAACTGTTTTTT. Translating gives CASSATGTIREKLFF.

The rearrangement joins TRBV12-3 or TRBV12-4 to TRBJ1-2, with 7 bases identical to TRBD1. Trimming took 2 bases from V and 7 from J; bases not matched to a gene: 10. The CDR3 extends over 15 amino acids. DNA of the CDR3: TGTGCCAGCAGTTTAAGTTTTCAGGGGGAGGGTGGCTACACCTTC. Protein product: CASSLSFQGEGGYTF.

The CDR3 bases are TGTGCCTGGAAAACGGTGAGGGTCCATCAGCCCCAGCATTTT. Translation: CAWKTVRVHQPQHF. The V call is TRBV30, the J call TRBJ1-5; no reliable D call. The CDR3 runs to 14 residues. Trimming stripped 4 bases from V and 5 bases from J, with 15 bases between. From germline, CDR1 is GTSNPN and CDR2 SVGIG (reference sequence).

The chain links TRBV7-9 to TRBJ2-3; weak D call: TRBD1 (6 bases). This CDR3 is built from 14 residues. V was trimmed by 0 bases and J by 4 bases, leaving 8 bases between them. CDR1 and CDR2 from the germline V gene are SEHNR and FQNEAQ (reference sequence). This CDR3 is CASSLAAGADTQYF. CDR3 coding DNA: TGTGCCAGCAGCTTAGCCGCAGGGGCAGATACGCAGTATTTT.

The chain is built from TRBV20-1 and TRBJ2-2; no definite D call. Germline V gene sequence: CDR1 DFQATT, CDR2 SNEGSKA (reference sequence). Trimming stripped 5 bases from V and 3 bases from J, with 1 base between. This CDR3 comprises 10 residues. The CDR3 region is CSAYTGELFF. The CDR3 DNA is TGCAGTGCTTACACCGGGGAGCTGTTTTTT.

This clonotype has only a few counts. The chain is built from TRBV27 and TRBJ2-7; 10 positions match TRBD2. V lost 2 bases and J lost 6; bases outside the gene matches: 7. The V gene's germline CDR1 is MNHEY and CDR2 SMNVEV (reference sequence). There are 15 residues in the CDR3. This CDR3 is CASSLREGLATEQYF. The CDR3 DNA reads TGTGCCAGCAGTTTACGCGAGGGACTAGCGACCGAGCAGTACTTC.